The 22 T cell receptor beta chains below were found in one sample sequenced in a study of Graves' ophthalmopathy and Graves' hyperthyroidism (dated 2018 in TCRdb). The run used an Illumina HiSeq 2000. For repertoire sequencing, the TCR beta CDR3 regions were amplified from RNA transcripts. HTBI primers and the Qiagen OneStep RT-PCR kit were used in a first-round RT-PCR, which was followed by a second-round multiplex PCR, size selection and purification. Through fastp at Q25 and MiXCR, TCRdb rebuilt clones from the public reads, retaining in-frame beta chains. Every entry covers one CDR3 protein and lists the most common genes and DNA from its rows. The sample includes about 370,000 distinct CDR3 sequences, with around 16% observed a single time. The top ten constitute approximately 1.4% of the sample. Specimen: peripheral blood. These receptors all come from a woman between 18 and 30 years old with Graves' ophthalmopathy. Donor details come from another sample of the same person, matched by shared clones.

J is TRBJ2-7 and V is TRBV11-2; 12 nucleotides agree with TRBD1. The germline V gene has CDR1 SGHAT and CDR2 FQNNGV. Trimming at V came to 5 bases and at J to 7 bases, leaving 6 bases not matched to a gene. The CDR3 spans 14 residues. The CDR3 here is CASSAGTGGEEQYF. The CDR3 DNA reads TGTGCCAGCAGCGCCGGGACAGGGGGCGAGGAGCAGTACTTC.

This clonotype appeared many times. This rearrangement joins TRBV29-1 to TRBJ1-1; D not certain. CDR1 and CDR2 (germline): SQVTM, ANQGSEA. Trimming removed 4 bases from V and 4 bases from J, with 7 bases in between. This CDR3 contains 11 residues. CDR3: CSVGMGTEAFF. The CDR3 DNA reads TGCAGCGTTGGGATGGGCACTGAAGCTTTCTTT.

This clonotype appeared many times. The chain joins TRBV19 to TRBJ1-6, with D uncertain. The germline CDR1 and CDR2 sequences are LNHDA and SQIVND (reference sequence). Between the trimmed V and J ends, which lost 7 bases and 8 bases, there was a span of 18 bases. This CDR3 is 15 amino acids long. The CDR3 bases are TGTGCCAGTAAATGGACGTGGTCCGGGGATTCACCCCTCCACTTT. Protein sequence: CASKWTWSGDSPLHF.

The rearrangement links TRBV6-2 or TRBV6-3 to TRBJ1-5; D gene unclear. Germline loops: CDR1 MNHEY, CDR2 SVGEGT. Trimming cost V 6 bases and J 5 bases, with 11 bases left between them. CDR3 length equals 13 residues. This CDR3 is CASSRNTDQPQHF. As DNA, the CDR3 is TGTGCCAGCAGCCGTAATACGGATCAGCCCCAGCATTTT.

This clonotype was found many times. The chain recombines TRBV11-2 with TRBJ2-7, with a weak D call TRBD2 (8 bases). CDR3 length: 17 amino acids. The germline V and J ends were trimmed by 0 bases and 7 bases, with 22 bases remaining between them. Germline V lookup: CDR1 SGHAT, CDR2 FQNNGV. The CDR3 region is CASSLEMGLGRGLEQYF. CDR3 sequence (DNA): TGTGCCAGCAGCTTAGAGATGGGACTCGGGAGGGGGCTGGAGCAGTACTTC.

This clonotype occurred many times. The chain couples TRBV29-1 to TRBJ2-2; 9 positions match TRBD1. V dropped 8 bases and J dropped 6; count of bases not matched to a gene: 10. This CDR3 is built from 14 residues. Germline loops: CDR1 SQVTM, CDR2 ANQGSEA. The chain's CDR3 is CSTPGTGRAGELFF. The CDR3 bases are TGCAGCACCCCCGGGACAGGGCGGGCCGGGGAGCTGTTTTTT.

Ten or more counts support this clonotype. The V call is TRBV6-1, the J call TRBJ1-1; D is unclear. This CDR3 comprises 14 residues. V was cut by 5 bases and J by 3 bases, with 13 bases left in between. The germline CDR1 and CDR2 sequences are MNHNS and SASEGT. In nucleotides, the CDR3 is TGTGCCAGCAGTCCTAGGGCCAAGGACACTGAAGCTTTCTTT. This gives the protein CASSPRAKDTEAFF.

The chain carries TRBV6-1 and TRBJ2-5; no reliable D call. Trimming removed 8 bases from V and 5 bases from J, with 9 bases in between. This CDR3 spans 11 amino acids. Germline V gene lookup returns CDR1 MNHNS and CDR2 SASEGT. Here the CDR3 DNA reads TGTGCCAGCCTTAAGGGTGAGACCCAGTACTTC. Translating it yields CASLKGETQYF.

This clonotype showed up many times. The rearrangement links TRBV11-2 to TRBJ1-1; no clear D. There are 13 residues in the CDR3. V was shortened by 1 base and J by 0 bases, with 3 bases between the two germline ends. Germline loops: CDR1 SGHAT, CDR2 FQNNGV. The CDR3 DNA follows: TGTGCCAGCAGCTTAGCCATGAACACTGAAGCTTTCTTT. Amino acid sequence: CASSLAMNTEAFF.

In its sample, this clonotype was seen many times. This chain joins TRBV5-1 and TRBJ1-1; D is ambiguous. Trimming shortened V by 4 bases and J by 1 base, and 11 bases separated the two germline ends. This CDR3 has 14 residues. Germline-derived CDR1 and CDR2 are SGHRS and YFSETQ. The CDR3 DNA reads TGCGCCAGCAGCCCTTTCGGGGAGAACACTGAAGCTTTCTTT. Translated: CASSPFGENTEAFF.

This clonotype was counted many times. The V call is TRBV6-5, the J call TRBJ1-5; 8 bases agree with TRBD1. J was trimmed by 4 bases and V by 5 bases; bases with no gene match: 4. Germline loops: CDR1 MNHEY, CDR2 SVGAGI. The CDR3 has 14 amino acids. The CDR3 loop reads CASSHRTGNQPQHF. The CDR3 nucleotides are TGTGCCAGCAGTCACAGGACAGGGAATCAGCCCCAGCATTTT.

This sequence joins TRBV12-3 or TRBV12-4 and TRBJ2-5, with D tentatively TRBD2 (6 bases). Trimming stripped 1 base from V and 7 bases from J, with 19 bases between. This CDR3 has 16 amino acids. The CDR3 reads CASSLGTGGALVTQYF. CDR3 sequence (DNA): TGTGCCAGCAGTTTAGGTACCGGAGGGGCTTTGGTGACCCAGTACTTC.

This clonotype was seen many times. The chain has TRBV7-9 and TRBJ2-5; possibly TRBD1 for D (5 bases). The germline gives CDR1 SEHNR, CDR2 FQNEAQ (reference sequence). The CDR3 is 14 residues long. The V end was cut by 5 bases, the J end by 2 bases, with 12 bases between. The CDR3 sequence: CASSTGRVQETQYF. CDR3 nucleotide sequence: TGTGCCAGCAGCACAGGCAGGGTTCAAGAGACCCAGTACTTC.

The chain combines TRBV28 with TRBJ2-2; TRBD1 agrees at 9 bases. There are 15 residues in the CDR3. Germline V gives CDR1 MDHEN, CDR2 SYDVKM. After removal of 6 bases from V and 4 bases from J, the junction contained 6 bases not matched to a gene. In DNA, the CDR3 is TGTGCCAGCAGGCTTCACAGGGGGCCCACCGGGGAGCTGTTTTTT. This codes for CASRLHRGPTGELFF.

At least ten counts were recorded for this clonotype. The chain employs TRBV11-2 and TRBJ2-7, with D possibly being TRBD2 (5 bases). V was trimmed by 5 bases and J by 3 bases, leaving 23 bases between them. In germline, CDR1 is SGHAT, CDR2 FQNNGV. The CDR3 is 17 amino acids. The CDR3, as DNA: TGTGCCAGCAGCGAAGAGCGTCGTGGGCGGGCTAACTACGAGCAGTACTTC. This encodes CASSEERRGRANYEQYF.

The rearrangement uses TRBV6-1 and TRBJ2-7, with 10 bases that match TRBD2. The CDR3 extends over 15 amino acids. Looked up from germline, CDR1 is MNHNS and CDR2 is SASEGT. The junction had 5 bases not matched to a gene; V was cut back by 6 bases and J by 0 bases. CDR3 sequence: CASSVGTSASYEQYF. The CDR3 DNA follows: TGTGCCAGCAGCGTGGGGACTAGCGCCTCCTACGAGCAGTACTTC.

The V call is TRBV29-1, the J call TRBJ2-5, with TRBD1 identical over 7 bases. This CDR3 has 12 residues. Trimming cost V 7 bases and J 3 bases; bases outside gene matches: 5. Looked up from germline, CDR1 is SQVTM and CDR2 is ANQGSEA. CDR3 amino acids: CSARTGEETQYF. CDR3 DNA: TGCAGCGCCCGGACAGGAGAAGAGACCCAGTACTTC.

The table lists this clonotype with many counts. This rearrangement joins TRBV6-1 to TRBJ1-5; perhaps TRBD1 as D (6 bases). This CDR3 contains 19 residues. The V and J ends lost 7 bases and 1 base respectively, with 26 bases between them. CDR1 and CDR2 (germline): MNHNS, SASEGT. CDR3 sequence: CASTGVAGARMDSNQPQHF. The CDR3, as DNA: TGTGCCAGCACTGGAGTCGCGGGGGCGCGCATGGACAGCAATCAGCCCCAGCATTTT.

This clonotype has ten or more counts. V is TRBV11-1 and J is TRBJ2-2; tentative D call: TRBD2 (6 bases). Trimming left V 5 bases short and J 2 bases short, with 15 bases between. Germline CDR1 reads SGHAT; CDR2 reads FQDESV (reference sequence). CDR3 size: 16 residues. In nucleotides, the CDR3 is TGTGCCAGCAGCCCCTACAGTAGCGGAAACACCGGGGAGCTGTTTTTT. This codes for CASSPYSSGNTGELFF. Full variable domain (outside the CDR3, taken from reference TRBV11-1 and TRBJ2-2): EAEVAQSPRYKITEKSQAVAFWCDPISGHATLYWYRQILGQGPELLVQFQDESVVDDSQLPKDRFSAERLKGVDSTLKIQPAELGDSAMYLCASSPYSSGNTGELFFGEGSRLTVL.

This clonotype occurred many times. The chain combines TRBV28 with TRBJ1-2, with a weak D call TRBD1 (6 bases). Looked up from germline, CDR1 is MDHEN and CDR2 is SYDVKM. Trimming left V 6 bases short and J 8 bases short, with 7 bases between. CDR3 size: 10 residues. As DNA, the CDR3 is TGTGCCAGCAGGGGGGGCGGCTACACCTTC. Translation gives CASRGGGYTF.

This clonotype was detected many times. The chain combines TRBV6-1 with TRBJ2-5; no firm D call. The CDR3 has 15 amino acids. Trimming stripped 2 bases from V and 0 bases from J, with 10 bases between. Germline CDR1 and CDR2: MNHNS and SASEGT. Here the CDR3 reads CASSELQRYQETQYF. DNA for the CDR3: TGTGCCAGCAGTGAACTCCAAAGGTACCAAGAGACCCAGTACTTC.

This clonotype was observed at least ten times. The V and J genes are TRBV4-2 and TRBJ1-2; D not resolved. The germline CDR1 and CDR2 sequences are LGHNA and YNFKEQ. This CDR3 is built from 13 residues. The germline V and J ends were trimmed by 1 base and 4 bases, with 7 bases remaining between them. DNA of the CDR3: TGTGCCAGCAGCCAAGGGGTACTCTATGGCTACACCTTC. This translates into CASSQGVLYGYTF.